This TCR beta chain was identified during a study of vaccination effects on CD4 cells after COVID-19. This CDR3 has 16 residues. Study results and caveats: Researchers reported few convalescent patients and no early post-infection timepoints in the study.

ViraFEST used viral peptide pools to expand antigen-specific CD4+ T cells before sequencing. Culture proceeded for 10 days, and CD4+ T cells were then isolated. Nucleocapsid antibody tests were negative, and the vaccine recipients had no prior SARS-CoV-2 infection. Days 3 and 7 were when half the medium was replaced with IL-2 medium. The repertoire was sequenced with immunoSEQ multiplex PCR; TCRdb's copy has only in-frame clones and lacks some. In the table there are roughly 63,000 clones, over 70% of which are singletons. In regard to this clone: Its antigen is as yet unknown.

The sequencing here drew on CD4+ T cells from PBMCs cultured with SARS-CoV-2 spike peptides, taken before COVID-19 vaccination. The chain joins TRBV21-1 to TRBJ1-5; the table's D call of TRBD1 was not tested on the DNA. TRBV21-1 is a pseudogene locus. The TCR was taken from a human donor who received a COVID-19 vaccine. The CDR3 protein is CASSMARQLSNQPQHF. For the CDR3, the DNA is TGTGCCAGCAGCATGGCTCGACAGCTTAGCAATCAGCCCCAGCATTTT.